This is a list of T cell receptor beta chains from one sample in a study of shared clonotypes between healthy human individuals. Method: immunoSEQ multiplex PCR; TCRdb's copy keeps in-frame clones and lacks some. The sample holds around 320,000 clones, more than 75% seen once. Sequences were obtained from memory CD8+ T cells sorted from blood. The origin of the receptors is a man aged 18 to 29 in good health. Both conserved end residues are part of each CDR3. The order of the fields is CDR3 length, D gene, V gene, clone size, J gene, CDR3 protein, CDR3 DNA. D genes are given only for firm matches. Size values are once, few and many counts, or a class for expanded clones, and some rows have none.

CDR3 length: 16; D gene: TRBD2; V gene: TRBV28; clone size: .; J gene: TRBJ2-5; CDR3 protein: CASSLTSGETGETQYF; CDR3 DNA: TGTGCCAGCAGCCTGACTAGCGGGGAAACCGGAGAGACCCAGTACTTC
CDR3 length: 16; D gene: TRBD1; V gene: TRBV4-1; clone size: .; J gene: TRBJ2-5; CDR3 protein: CASSQDPTGVEETQYF; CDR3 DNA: TGCGCCAGCAGCCAAGATCCGACAGGGGTCGAGGAGACCCAGTACTTC
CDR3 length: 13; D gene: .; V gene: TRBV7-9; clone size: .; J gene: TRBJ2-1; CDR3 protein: CASSHGGYNEQFF; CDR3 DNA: TGTGCCAGCAGCCATGGGGGTTACAATGAGCAGTTCTTC
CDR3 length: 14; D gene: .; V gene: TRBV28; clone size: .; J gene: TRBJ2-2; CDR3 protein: CASSFTGGSGELFF; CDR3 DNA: TGTGCCAGCAGTTTTACGGGGGGCTCCGGGGAGCTGTTTTTT
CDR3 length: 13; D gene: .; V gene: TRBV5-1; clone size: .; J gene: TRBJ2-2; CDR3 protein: CASSGPNTGELFF; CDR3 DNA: TGCGCCAGCAGTGGGCCGAACACCGGGGAGCTGTTTTTT
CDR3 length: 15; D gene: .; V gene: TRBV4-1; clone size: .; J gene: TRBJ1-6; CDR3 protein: CASSRIRGPNSPLHF; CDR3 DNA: TGCGCCAGCAGCCGGATTCGGGGCCCGAATTCACCCCTCCACTTT
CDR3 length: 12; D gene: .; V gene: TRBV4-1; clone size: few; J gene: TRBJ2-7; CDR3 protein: CASSHHPYEQYF; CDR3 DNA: TGCGCCAGCAGCCATCACCCCTACGAGCAGTACTTC
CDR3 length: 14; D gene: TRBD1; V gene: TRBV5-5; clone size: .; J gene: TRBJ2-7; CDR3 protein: CASTPGQGRYEQYF; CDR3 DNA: TGTGCCAGCACACCGGGACAGGGGCGCTACGAGCAGTACTTC
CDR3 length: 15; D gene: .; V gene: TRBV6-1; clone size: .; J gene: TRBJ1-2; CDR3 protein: CASSEGPALNYGYTF; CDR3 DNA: TGTGCCAGCAGTGAAGGTCCGGCCCTTAACTATGGCTACACCTTC
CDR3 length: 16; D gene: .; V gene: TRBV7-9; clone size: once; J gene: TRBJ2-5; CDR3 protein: CASSPAQPGHQRTQYF; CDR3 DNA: TGTGCCAGCAGCCCCGCCCAACCGGGACACCAGCGGACCCAGTACTTC
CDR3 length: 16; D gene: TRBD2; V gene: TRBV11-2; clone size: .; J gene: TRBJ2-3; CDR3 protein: CASSSRLAGRTDTQYF; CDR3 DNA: TGTGCCAGCAGCTCCAGACTAGCGGGACGCACAGATACGCAGTATTTT
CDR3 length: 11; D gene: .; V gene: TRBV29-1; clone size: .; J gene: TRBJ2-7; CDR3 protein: CSVIDLYEQYF; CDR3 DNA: TGCAGCGTCATTGATCTCTACGAGCAGTACTTC
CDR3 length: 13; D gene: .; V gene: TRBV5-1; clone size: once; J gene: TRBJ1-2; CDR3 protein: CASSLGVRAGYTF; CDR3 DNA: TGCGCCAGCAGCTTGGGCGTCCGGGCCGGCTACACCTTC
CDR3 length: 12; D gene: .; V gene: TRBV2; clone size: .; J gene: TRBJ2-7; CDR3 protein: CASSVGGFEQYF; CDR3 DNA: TGTGCCAGCAGTGTCGGCGGGTTCGAGCAGTACTTC
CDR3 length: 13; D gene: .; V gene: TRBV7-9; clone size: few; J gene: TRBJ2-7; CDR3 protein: CASSLDPGYEQYF; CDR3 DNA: TGTGCCAGCAGCTTAGACCCAGGTTACGAGCAGTACTTC